Detailed here is one T cell receptor beta chain. In the source study's methods: Reference gene primer amplification gave nucleated cell count estimates. Method: immunoSEQ multiplex PCR; TCRdb's copy keeps in-frame clones and lacks some. V, J and clone size are those of that table, while D and trimming were read from the DNA. Of about 240,000 clones listed, 82% are singletons. This sample stems from a study of blood T cell repertoires in COVID-19. On the study more broadly: COVID-19 samples collected from the United States, Italy and Spain covered acute and convalescent phases. The analysed material was cDNA or gDNA that came from T cells, B-cell-depleted T cells, or PBMCs.

V dropped 3 bases and J dropped 6; count of bases not matched to a gene: 4. Germline lookup yields CDR1 LNHDA and CDR2 SQIVND (reference sequence). The CDR3 has 14 residues. The sequencing sample was made of peripheral blood. The V gene is TRBV19, the J gene TRBJ2-7, with TRBD1 matching 11 bases. This clonotype was sampled from a woman aged 60-75 years with active or convalescent COVID-19. CDR3 in DNA: TGTGCCAGTAGTATCGGACAGGGGGCCCGCGAGCAGTACTTC. Translating gives CASSIGQGAREQYF.